These 3 T cell receptor beta chains were sequenced from one sample in a study of OX40 agonist ivuxolimab in advanced cancers. Repertoires were generated with immunoSEQ multiplex PCR, while TCRdb's copy carries only in-frame clones and drops some. Among about 95,000 clones, roughly nine tenths were seen once, and the ten largest hold 0.3% to 0.4%. This material consisted of CD4+ or CD8+ T cells sorted from blood, taken in a trial of the OX40 agonist ivuxolimab. These TCRs come from an adult with an advanced solid tumor such as melanoma, head and neck, liver or kidney cancer.

This chain uses TRBV11-3 with TRBJ2-7; 7 bases line up with TRBD2. The CDR3 length is 13 residues. Germline V gives CDR1 SGHNT, CDR2 YENEEA. V lost 5 bases to trimming and J lost 5 bases; unmatched junction nucleotides: 6. The CDR3 sequence: CASSPTGTNEQYF. The CDR3 DNA is TGTGCCAGCAGCCCGACCGGGACTAACGAGCAGTACTTC.

This chain joins TRBV2 and TRBJ1-1, with 7 nucleotides matching TRBD1. Germline CDR1 SNHLY, CDR2 FYNNEI. CDR3 length equals 13 residues. V trimming: 7 bases; J trimming: 1 base; junction bases outside the gene matches: 3. The CDR3 is CASKGTANTEAFF. CDR3 bases: TGTGCCAGCAAAGGGACAGCGAACACTGAAGCTTTCTTT.

This clone occurred once. The chain joins TRBV19 to TRBJ1-1, with D maybe TRBD1 (5 bases). CDR3 length: 13 residues. CDR1 and CDR2 from the germline V gene are LNHDA and SQIVND (reference sequence). Trimming pared 8 bases from V and 1 base from J, leaving 11 bases between. The CDR3 is CASDLGENTEAFF. In nucleotides, the CDR3 is TGTGCCAGTGATCTAGGGGAGAACACTGAAGCTTTCTTT.